A single sample gave rise to the 32 T cell receptor beta chains below, sequenced in a study of blood T cells in healthy people across ages. Next came a second PCR, run for about 6 to 11 cycles, which used a sample-barcoded 5' primer along with a J-beta primer mix. TCRdb ran MiXCR on the 5' RACE reads and lists one entry per CDR3 protein. The repertoire holds about 2 million distinct CDR3 sequences, around half seen once, with roughly 2% in the top ten. The sample taken for sequencing was blood. The receptors shown here come from a middle-aged woman in good health.

This clonotype was counted at least ten times. V and J are TRBV12-3 or TRBV12-4 and TRBJ2-1; maybe TRBD1 (6 bases). Trimming removed 0 bases from V and 8 bases from J, with 14 bases in between. This CDR3 contains 15 residues. The chain's CDR3 is CASSLALGALDEQFF. CDR3 nucleotide sequence: TGTGCCAGCAGTTTAGCCCTGGGGGCCCTGGATGAGCAGTTCTTC.

This clonotype was found a few times. V gene TRBV20-1 combines with J gene TRBJ2-1, with D hard to call. The DNA end lines up better with TRBJ2-7; the J call may be wrong. Germline CDR1 is DFQATT and CDR2 is SNEGSKA (reference sequence). This CDR3 has 12 residues. CDR3 region: CSARSLAYEQYF. The CDR3 DNA reads TGCAGTGCTAGATCTCTCGCATACGAGCAGTACTTC.

The V and J genes are TRBV4-1 and TRBJ2-7; 7 bases agree with TRBD2. V shed 3 bases, J shed 1 base, and the junction held 3 bases outside the gene matches. Germline V gene data show CDR1 as MGHRA and CDR2 as YSYEKL. The CDR3 consists of 14 residues. As DNA, the CDR3 is TGCGCCAGCAGCCATCCTAGCGGATCCTACGAGCAGTACTTC. Its protein product is CASSHPSGSYEQYF.

The rearrangement links TRBV4-1 to TRBJ2-5, with 10 bases matching TRBD2. Germline V lookup: CDR1 MGHRA, CDR2 YSYEKL. The CDR3 contains 17 residues. V was clipped by 1 base and J by 1 base; unmatched bases: 6. CDR3 amino acids: CASSQGSSSGGQETQYF. CDR3 nucleotides: TGCGCCAGCAGCCAAGGGTCTTCTAGCGGGGGCCAAGAGACCCAGTACTTC.

This clonotype was observed a few times. The chain combines TRBV20-1 with TRBJ2-4; 8 positions agree with TRBD1. This CDR3 contains 19 residues. The germline gives CDR1 DFQATT, CDR2 SNEGSKA (reference sequence). Unmatched junction bases numbered 16, after V lost 3 bases and J lost 0 bases. CDR3 residues: CSASNGTGGLTRAKNIQYF. The CDR3 DNA reads as TGCAGTGCTAGTAACGGGACAGGCGGCCTTACGAGAGCCAAAAACATTCAGTACTTC.

This clonotype came up a few times. The chain carries TRBV6-7 and TRBJ1-5, with 8 bases identical to TRBD1. Being an ORF, TRBV6-7 has a function that is uncertain. The CDR3 has 16 residues. After removal of 2 bases from V and 2 bases from J, the junction contained 5 bases not matched to a gene. The CDR3 DNA reads as TGTGCCAGCAGTTACGCCGACAGGGGACGCAATCAGCCCCAGCATTTT. Translated, it gives CASSYADRGRNQPQHF.

The V and J genes are TRBV20-1 and TRBJ2-4; D remains ambiguous. V was clipped by 3 bases and J by 0 bases, with 9 bases between them. CDR3 length: 14 amino acids. Germline CDR1 is DFQATT and CDR2 is SNEGSKA (reference sequence). The CDR3 DNA is TGCAGTGCTAGTGTCCTTGTAGCCAAAAACATTCAGTACTTC. Residues: CSASVLVAKNIQYF.

The sample holds a few counts of this clonotype. This chain joins TRBV9 and TRBJ2-7, with D hard to call. Germline assignment: CDR1 SGDLS and CDR2 YYNGEE. Trimming left V 4 bases short and J 0 bases short, with 20 bases between. CDR3 size: 17 residues. The CDR3 DNA reads as TGTGCCAGCAGCCCTCGCAACCGAACCCGTAGCTCCTACGAGCAGTACTTC. This sequence encodes CASSPRNRTRSSYEQYF.

The chain joins TRBV6-2 or TRBV6-3 to TRBJ2-7; the D gene is possibly TRBD2 (6 bases). CDR3 length equals 13 residues. Germline V lookup: CDR1 MNHEY, CDR2 SVGEGT. Trimming shortened V by 6 bases and J by 5 bases, and 14 bases separated the two germline ends. DNA for the CDR3: TGTGCCAGCAGGAAAACTAGCACCGACGAGCAGTACTTC. It codes for CASRKTSTDEQYF.

This clonotype was observed once. The chain joins TRBV6-2 or TRBV6-3 to TRBJ2-7; possible D gene TRBD1, 6 bases. Germline V lookup: CDR1 MNHEY, CDR2 SVGEGT. Trimming left V 2 bases short and J 9 bases short, with 11 bases between. This CDR3 is built from 12 residues. The CDR3 sequence: CASSYPGTLQYF. The CDR3 DNA follows: TGTGCCAGCAGTTACCCGGGGACACTGCAGTACTTC.

The chain is built from TRBV6-1 and TRBJ2-7; 7 nucleotides line up with TRBD1. Trimming took 6 bases from V and 1 from J; bases not matched to a gene: 9. The CDR3 loop spans 15 amino acids. CDR1 and CDR2 from the germline V gene are MNHNS and SASEGT. CDR3 protein: CASRTKRQGSYEQYF. For the CDR3, the DNA is TGTGCCAGCAGGACGAAGAGACAGGGATCCTACGAGCAGTACTTC.

This clonotype was detected ten times or more. V gene TRBV7-2 combines with J gene TRBJ2-5; 12 bases are a match to TRBD2. CDR3 length equals 16 residues. V trimming: 5 bases; J trimming: 2 bases; junction bases outside the gene matches: 6. Germline V gene sequence: CDR1 SGHTA, CDR2 FQGNSA. DNA for the CDR3: TGTGCCAGCAGCCCTCGACTAGCGGGGGCTCAAGAGACCCAGTACTTC. As protein: CASSPRLAGAQETQYF.

The chain employs TRBV7-9 and TRBJ2-5; TRBD2 aligns across 8 bases. Per germline, CDR1 SEHNR and CDR2 FQNEAQ (reference sequence). CDR3 length equals 16 residues. V lost 7 bases, J lost 7 bases, and 17 bases stayed unmatched. The CDR3 region is CASISAASGPLGTQYF. The CDR3 DNA reads TGTGCCAGCATCTCGGCGGCTAGCGGGCCCCTAGGGACCCAGTACTTC.

This clonotype showed up just a few times. The rearrangement uses TRBV7-2 and TRBJ2-1; no firm D call. This CDR3 spans 12 amino acids. Trimming took off 6 bases at V and 2 bases at J, with 5 bases between the two ends. Germline-derived CDR1 and CDR2 are SGHTA and FQGNSA. The CDR3 coding sequence is TGTGCCAGCAGTACCACCTACAATGAGCAGTTCTTC. Encoded protein: CASSTTYNEQFF.

This sequence joins TRBV7-2 and TRBJ2-6; unclear D gene. This CDR3 spans 17 amino acids. Trimming shortened V by 5 bases and J by 0 bases, and 14 bases separated the two germline ends. Germline V gene lookup returns CDR1 SGHTA and CDR2 FQGNSA. This CDR3 reads CASSLRRTDSGANVLTF. CDR3 DNA: TGTGCCAGCAGCCTCCGGAGAACAGACTCTGGGGCCAACGTCCTGACTTTC.

CDR3 loop: CASSLRDGGTYEQYF. In DNA, the CDR3 is TGCGCCAGCAGCCTCCGGGACGGAGGGACCTACGAGCAGTACTTC. This chain uses TRBV4-1 with TRBJ2-7; D may be TRBD2 (6 bases). The CDR3 contains 15 residues. The V and J ends lost 4 bases and 2 bases respectively, with 15 bases between them. The germline V gene has CDR1 MGHRA and CDR2 YSYEKL.

The genes are TRBV7-6 and TRBJ1-2; D might be TRBD1 (5 bases). Per germline, CDR1 SGHVS and CDR2 FNYEAQ. Deletions cut 1 base from V and 8 bases from J, with 14 bases between. This CDR3 has 14 amino acids. The chain's CDR3 is CASSLVVGGKGYTF. DNA of the CDR3: TGTGCCAGCAGCTTAGTGGTCGGGGGAAAGGGCTACACCTTC. The full variable domain, completed using reference TRBV7-6 and TRBJ1-2, is GAGVSQSPRYKVTKRGQDVALRCDPISGHVSLYWYRQALGQGPEFLTYFNYEAQQDKSGLPNDRFSAERPEGSISTLTIQRTEQRDSAMYRCASSLVVGGKGYTFGSGTRLTVV.

This chain joins TRBV7-8 and TRBJ2-5; no reliable D call. This CDR3 spans 13 amino acids. The V and J ends lost 8 bases and 0 bases respectively, with 10 bases between them. CDR1 and CDR2 (germline): SGHVS, FQNEAQ. This chain's CDR3 is CASLTRNQETQYF. CDR3 sequence (DNA): TGTGCCAGCCTGACCAGAAACCAAGAGACCCAGTACTTC.

The rearrangement joins TRBV12-3 or TRBV12-4 to TRBJ2-1; 15 nucleotides agree with TRBD2. The length of the CDR3 is 17 residues. Trimming at V came to 5 bases and at J to 7 bases, leaving 9 bases not matched to a gene. CDR3 in DNA: TGTGCCAGCAGTCCCGGGACTAGCGGGGGGCTTGGAAATGAGCAGTTCTTC. Amino acid sequence: CASSPGTSGGLGNEQFF.

As DNA, the CDR3 is TGTGCCAGCAGTTACCTAGGGGCAGCAGATACGCAGTATTTT. It specifies CASSYLGAADTQYF. V usage is TRBV6-5 and J usage is TRBJ2-3, with D possibly TRBD1 on 5 matching bases. CDR1 and CDR2 from the germline V gene are MNHEY and SVGAGI. V was pared by 2 bases and J by 4 bases, with 10 bases between. The CDR3 is 14 amino acids.

The table lists this clonotype with a count of one. The genes are TRBV5-1 and TRBJ2-5, with 8 bases fitting TRBD2. Per germline, CDR1 SGHRS and CDR2 YFSETQ. This CDR3 is 16 amino acids long. Trimming at V came to 2 bases and at J to 4 bases, leaving 10 bases not matched to a gene. CDR3 amino acids: CASSLRTSSVSETQYF. In DNA form, the CDR3 reads TGCGCCAGCAGCTTACGGACTAGCTCGGTCTCAGAGACCCAGTACTTC.

This chain joins TRBV28 and TRBJ1-5, with D perhaps matching TRBD1 (6 bases). Germline V gives CDR1 MDHEN, CDR2 SYDVKM. The V end lost 3 bases, the J end lost 6 bases, and 21 bases lay between the germline ends. The CDR3 has 17 residues. CDR3 sequence (DNA): TGTGCCAGCAGTTTGGGAGGGGGGGGCGTAATTGGTCAGCCCCAGCATTTT. It is translated as CASSLGGGGVIGQPQHF.

This chain links TRBV20-1 with TRBJ1-6; no reliable D call. V was cut by 6 bases and J by 0 bases, with 12 bases left in between. The length of the CDR3 is 15 residues. CDR1 is DFQATT, CDR2 SNEGSKA, per germline (reference sequence). CDR3 DNA: TGCAGTGCCCCTAGAGGGAGCTCCTATAATTCACCCCTCCACTTT. It encodes CSAPRGSSYNSPLHF.

Here the CDR3 DNA reads TGCGCCAGCAGCCAAGAGCGGGCGGGGGAAGTGGGCAAAAACATTCAGTACTTC. Translated, it gives CASSQERAGEVGKNIQYF. This sequence joins TRBV4-3 and TRBJ2-4, with 7 bases fitting TRBD2. The J segment lost 3 bases and the V segment lost 0 bases, leaving 11 bases of the junction unmatched. Per the germline V gene, CDR1 is LGHNA and CDR2 is YSLEER. CDR3 length: 18 residues.

The gene calls are TRBV20-1 and TRBJ2-4; 8 nucleotides match TRBD1. The CDR3 totals 15 residues. V lost 6 bases and J lost 6; bases outside the gene matches: 13. Germline values: CDR1 DFQATT, CDR2 SNEGSKA (reference sequence). The CDR3 bases are TGCAGTGCACCAGACAGGGGCGAGAGCGGAAACATTCAGTACTTC. This encodes CSAPDRGESGNIQYF.

The chain has TRBV7-9 and TRBJ2-1; 8 bases map to TRBD1. CDR3 length equals 14 residues. The V segment lost 5 bases and the J segment 7 bases; nucleotides outside the gene matches: 7. Per the germline V gene, CDR1 is SEHNR and CDR2 is FQNEAQ (reference sequence). The CDR3 DNA is TGTGCCAGCAGCGTCGTTACAGGGGGTAATGAGCAGTTCTTC. It encodes CASSVVTGGNEQFF.

The table lists this clonotype with a few counts. The chain employs TRBV29-1 and TRBJ2-3, with TRBD1 identical over 9 bases. J gave up 2 bases and V 6 bases, and 9 bases lay outside the gene matches. The CDR3 extends over 15 amino acids. In germline, CDR1 is SQVTM, CDR2 ANQGSEA. CDR3 in DNA: TGCAGCGTGCAAAGGGACAGGGTCTACACAGATACGCAGTATTTT. Its translation: CSVQRDRVYTDTQYF.

The V gene is TRBV24-1, the J gene TRBJ2-1; D call uncertain. The CDR3 covers 13 residues. The V and J ends lost 5 bases and 5 bases respectively, with 9 bases between them. Germline CDR1 KGHDR, CDR2 SFDVKD. The CDR3 DNA reads TGTGCCACCAGTGCGAATGCACACAATGAGCAGTTCTTC. Its protein product is CATSANAHNEQFF.

Only a few counts were recorded for this clonotype. The chain joins TRBV9 to TRBJ2-5; D is undetermined. The CDR3 consists of 13 residues. The germline V gene encodes CDR1 SGDLS and CDR2 YYNGEE. V was clipped by 3 bases and J by 2 bases, with 8 bases between them. CDR3 loop: CASSATPQETQYF. CDR3 DNA: TGTGCCAGCAGCGCCACCCCACAAGAGACCCAGTACTTC.

This clonotype came up once. The rearrangement joins TRBV7-2 to TRBJ1-6; D is uncertain. This CDR3 has 10 amino acids. The germline V gene encodes CDR1 SGHTA and CDR2 FQGNSA. The CDR3 is CARCPSPLHF. For the CDR3, the DNA is TGTGCACGATGCCCTTCACCCCTCCACTTT.

V usage is TRBV4-1 and J usage is TRBJ2-7; 10 bases map to TRBD2. The CDR3 sequence is 15 residues long. J lost 9 bases, V lost 1 base, and 9 bases had no gene match. From germline, CDR1 is MGHRA and CDR2 YSYEKL. CDR3 DNA: TGCGCCAGCAGCCAAGTTCCTAGCGGGAGCGATGGGCAGTACTTC. It codes for CASSQVPSGSDGQYF.

The chain carries TRBV6-2 or TRBV6-3 and TRBJ1-1; D ambiguous. The ends were cut back, 0 bases at V and 6 bases at J, with 11 bases in the middle. Per the germline V gene, CDR1 is MNHEY and CDR2 is SVGEGT. The CDR3 totals 14 residues. The CDR3 DNA is TGTGCCAGCAGTTACTCAGTGACGACGGCTGAAGCTTTCTTT. Amino acid sequence: CASSYSVTTAEAFF.